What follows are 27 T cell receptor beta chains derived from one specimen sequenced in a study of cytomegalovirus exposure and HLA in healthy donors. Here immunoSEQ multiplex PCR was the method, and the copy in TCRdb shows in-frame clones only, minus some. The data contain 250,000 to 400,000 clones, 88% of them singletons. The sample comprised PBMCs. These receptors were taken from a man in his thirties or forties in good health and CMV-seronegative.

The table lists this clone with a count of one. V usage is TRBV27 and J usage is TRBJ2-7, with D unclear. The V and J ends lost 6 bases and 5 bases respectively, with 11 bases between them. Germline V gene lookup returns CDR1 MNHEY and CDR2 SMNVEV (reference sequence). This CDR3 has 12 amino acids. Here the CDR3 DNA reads TGTGCCAGCAGGGTGAGGCTCAACGAGCAGTACTTC. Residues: CASRVRLNEQYF.

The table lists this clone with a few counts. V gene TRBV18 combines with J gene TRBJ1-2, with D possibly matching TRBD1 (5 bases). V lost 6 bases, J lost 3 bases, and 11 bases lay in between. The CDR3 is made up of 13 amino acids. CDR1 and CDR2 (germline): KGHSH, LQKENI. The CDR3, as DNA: TGTGCCAGCTCTCTCGACAGAGACTATGGCTACACCTTC. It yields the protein CASSLDRDYGYTF.

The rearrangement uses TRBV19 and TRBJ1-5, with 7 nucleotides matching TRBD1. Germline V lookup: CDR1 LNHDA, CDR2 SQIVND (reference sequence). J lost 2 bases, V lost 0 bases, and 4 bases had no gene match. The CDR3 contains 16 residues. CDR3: CASSIDAGGGNQPQHF. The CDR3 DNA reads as TGTGCCAGTAGTATAGATGCAGGGGGAGGCAATCAGCCCCAGCATTTT.

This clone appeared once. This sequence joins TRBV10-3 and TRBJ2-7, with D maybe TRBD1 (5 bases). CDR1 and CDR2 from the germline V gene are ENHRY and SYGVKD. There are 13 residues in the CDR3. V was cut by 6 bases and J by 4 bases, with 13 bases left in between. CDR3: CAIRPGQDYEQYF. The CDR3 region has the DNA TGTGCCATCAGACCCGGACAAGATTACGAGCAGTACTTC.

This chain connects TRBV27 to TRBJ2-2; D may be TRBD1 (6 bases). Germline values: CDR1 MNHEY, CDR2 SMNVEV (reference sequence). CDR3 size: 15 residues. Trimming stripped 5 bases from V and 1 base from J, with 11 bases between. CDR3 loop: CASSTVDRNTGELFF. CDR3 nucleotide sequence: TGTGCCAGCAGTACCGTGGACAGGAACACCGGGGAGCTGTTTTTT.

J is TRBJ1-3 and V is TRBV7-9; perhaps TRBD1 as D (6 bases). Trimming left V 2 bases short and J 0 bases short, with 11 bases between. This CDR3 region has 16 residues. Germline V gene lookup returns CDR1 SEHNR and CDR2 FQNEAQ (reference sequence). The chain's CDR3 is CASSLPQGSSGNTIYF. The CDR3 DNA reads TGTGCCAGCAGCTTACCACAGGGCAGCTCTGGAAACACCATATATTTT.

CDR3 sequence: CASSVATGGTYEQYF. The CDR3 nucleotides read TGTGCCAGCAGCGTAGCTACAGGGGGGACCTACGAGCAGTACTTC. V is TRBV9 and J is TRBJ2-7, with 8 bases fitting TRBD1. The J segment lost 2 bases and the V segment lost 0 bases, leaving 4 bases of the junction unmatched. Germline V gives CDR1 SGDLS, CDR2 YYNGEE. This CDR3 is 15 amino acids long.

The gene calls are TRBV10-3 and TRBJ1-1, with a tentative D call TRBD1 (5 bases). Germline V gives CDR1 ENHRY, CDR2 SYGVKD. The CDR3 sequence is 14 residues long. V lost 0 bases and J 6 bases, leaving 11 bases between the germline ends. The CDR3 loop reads CAISESVRASEAFF. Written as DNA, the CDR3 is TGTGCCATCAGTGAGTCGGTCAGGGCTTCTGAAGCTTTCTTT.

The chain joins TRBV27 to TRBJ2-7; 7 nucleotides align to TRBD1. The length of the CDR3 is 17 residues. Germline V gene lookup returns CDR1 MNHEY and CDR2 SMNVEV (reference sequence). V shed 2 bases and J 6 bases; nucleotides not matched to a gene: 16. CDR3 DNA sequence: TGTGCCAGCAGTTTAAGGAAGACAGGGAATAAGGTAGGCGAGCAGTACTTC. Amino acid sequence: CASSLRKTGNKVGEQYF.

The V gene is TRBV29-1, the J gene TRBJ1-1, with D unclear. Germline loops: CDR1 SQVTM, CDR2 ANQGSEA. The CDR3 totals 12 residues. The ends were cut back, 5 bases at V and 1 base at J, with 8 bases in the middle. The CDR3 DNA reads TGCAGCGTTAATAACAGGAACACTGAAGCTTTCTTT. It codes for CSVNNRNTEAFF.

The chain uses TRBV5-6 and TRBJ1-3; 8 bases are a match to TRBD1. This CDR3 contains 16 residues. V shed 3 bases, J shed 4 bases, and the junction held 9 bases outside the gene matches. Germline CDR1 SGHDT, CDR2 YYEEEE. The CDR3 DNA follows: TGTGCCAGCAGCTGGGACAGGTCTAATGACGGAAACACCATATATTTT. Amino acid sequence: CASSWDRSNDGNTIYF.

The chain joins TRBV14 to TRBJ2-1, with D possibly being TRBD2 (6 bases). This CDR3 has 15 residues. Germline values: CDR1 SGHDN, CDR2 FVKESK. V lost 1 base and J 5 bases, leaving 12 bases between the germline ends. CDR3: CASSQGAGRNNEQFF. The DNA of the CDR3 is TGTGCCAGCAGCCAAGGGGCAGGGAGGAACAATGAGCAGTTCTTC. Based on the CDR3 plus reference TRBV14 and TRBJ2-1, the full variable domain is EAGVTQFPSHSVIEKGQTVTLRCDPISGHDNLYWYRRVMGKEIKFLLHFVKESKQDESGMPNNRFLAERTGGTYSTLKVQPAELEDSGVYFCASSQGAGRNNEQFFGPGTRLTVL.

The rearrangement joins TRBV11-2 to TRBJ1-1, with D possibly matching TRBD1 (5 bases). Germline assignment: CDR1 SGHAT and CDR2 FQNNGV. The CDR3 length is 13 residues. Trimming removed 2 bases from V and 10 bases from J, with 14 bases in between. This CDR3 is CASSLWVGGGAFF. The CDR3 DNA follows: TGTGCCAGCAGCTTATGGGTCGGGGGAGGAGCTTTCTTT.

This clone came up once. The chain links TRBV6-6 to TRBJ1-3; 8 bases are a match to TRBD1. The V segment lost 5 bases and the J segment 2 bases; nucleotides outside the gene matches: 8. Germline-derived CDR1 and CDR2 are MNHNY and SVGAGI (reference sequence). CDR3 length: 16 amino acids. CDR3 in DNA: TGTGCCAGCAGTCTTGGACAGGGAATGACTGGAAACACCATATATTTT. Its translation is CASSLGQGMTGNTIYF.

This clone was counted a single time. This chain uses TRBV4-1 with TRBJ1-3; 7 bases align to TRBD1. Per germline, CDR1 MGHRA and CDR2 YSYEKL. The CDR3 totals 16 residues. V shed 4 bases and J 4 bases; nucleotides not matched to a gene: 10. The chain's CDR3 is CASSPPLRGLGNTIYF. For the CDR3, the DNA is TGCGCCAGCAGCCCCCCCCTAAGGGGGCTAGGAAACACCATATATTTT.

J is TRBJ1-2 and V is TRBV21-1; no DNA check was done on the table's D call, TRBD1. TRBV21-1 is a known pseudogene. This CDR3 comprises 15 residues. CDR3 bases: TGTGCCAGCAGCCCCCGGGACAGGGGATCGGATGGCTACACCTTC. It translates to CASSPRDRGSDGYTF.

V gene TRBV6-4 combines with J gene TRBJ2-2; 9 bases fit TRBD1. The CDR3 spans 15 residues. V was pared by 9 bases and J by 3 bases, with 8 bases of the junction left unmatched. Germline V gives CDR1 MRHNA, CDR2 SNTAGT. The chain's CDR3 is CASAPGQGDTGELFF. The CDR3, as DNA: TGTGCCAGTGCCCCGGGACAGGGTGACACCGGGGAGCTGTTTTTT.

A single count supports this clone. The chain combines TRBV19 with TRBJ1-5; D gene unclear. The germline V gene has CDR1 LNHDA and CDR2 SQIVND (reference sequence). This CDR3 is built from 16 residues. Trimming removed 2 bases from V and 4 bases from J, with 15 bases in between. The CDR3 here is CASSITNPPGNQPQHF. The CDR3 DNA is TGTGCCAGTAGTATAACAAACCCTCCGGGTAATCAGCCCCAGCATTTT.

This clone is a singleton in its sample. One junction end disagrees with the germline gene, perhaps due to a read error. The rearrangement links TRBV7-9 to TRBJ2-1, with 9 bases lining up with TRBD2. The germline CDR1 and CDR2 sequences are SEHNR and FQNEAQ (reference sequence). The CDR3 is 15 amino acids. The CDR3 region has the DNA TGTGCCAGCAGCAAAACCGGGACTAGCTACGATGAGCAGTTCTTC. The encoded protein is CASSKTGTSYDEQFF.

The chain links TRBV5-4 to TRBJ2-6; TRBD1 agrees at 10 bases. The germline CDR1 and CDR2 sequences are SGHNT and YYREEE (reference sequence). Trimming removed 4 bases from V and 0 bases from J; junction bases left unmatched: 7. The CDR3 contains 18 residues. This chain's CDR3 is CASSLRDRGSSGANVLTF. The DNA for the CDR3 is TGTGCCAGCAGCCTAAGGGACAGGGGAAGCTCTGGGGCCAACGTCCTGACTTTC.

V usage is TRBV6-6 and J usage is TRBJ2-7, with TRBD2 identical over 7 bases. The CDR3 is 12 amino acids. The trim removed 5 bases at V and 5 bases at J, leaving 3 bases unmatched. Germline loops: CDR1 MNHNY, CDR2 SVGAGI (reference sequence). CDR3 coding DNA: TGTGCCAGCAGTGCGGCGGGGGACGAGCAGTACTTC. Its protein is CASSAAGDEQYF.

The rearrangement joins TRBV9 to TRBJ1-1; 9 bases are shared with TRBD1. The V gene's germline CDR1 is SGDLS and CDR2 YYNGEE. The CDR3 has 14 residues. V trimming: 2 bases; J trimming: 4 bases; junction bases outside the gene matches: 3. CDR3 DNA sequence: TGTGCCAGCAGCGTGGACAGGGGAGGCACTGAAGCTTTCTTT. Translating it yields CASSVDRGGTEAFF.

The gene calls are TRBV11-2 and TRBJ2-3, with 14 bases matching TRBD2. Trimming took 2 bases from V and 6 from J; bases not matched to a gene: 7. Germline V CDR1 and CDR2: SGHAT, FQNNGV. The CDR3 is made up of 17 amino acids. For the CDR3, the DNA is TGTGCCAGCAGCTTACTTGGGACTAGCGGGGGCCGGGATACGCAGTATTTT. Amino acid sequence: CASSLLGTSGGRDTQYF. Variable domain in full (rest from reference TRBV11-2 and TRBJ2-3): EAGVAQSPRYKIIEKRQSVAFWCNPISGHATLYWYQQILGQGPKLLIQFQNNGVVDDSQLPKDRFSAERLKGVDSTLKIQPAKLEDSAVYLCASSLLGTSGGRDTQYFGPGTRLTVL.

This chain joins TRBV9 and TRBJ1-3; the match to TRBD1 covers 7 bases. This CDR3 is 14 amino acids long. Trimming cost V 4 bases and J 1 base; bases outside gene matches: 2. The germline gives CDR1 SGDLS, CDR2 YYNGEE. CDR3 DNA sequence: TGTGCCAGCAGCATGACAGGGTCTGGAAACACCATATATTTT. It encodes CASSMTGSGNTIYF. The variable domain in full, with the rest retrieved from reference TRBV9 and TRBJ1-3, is DSGVTQTPKHLITATGQRVTLRCSPRSGDLSVYWYQQSLDQGLQFLIQYYNGEERAKGNILERFSAQQFPDLHSELNLSSLELGDSALYFCASSMTGSGNTIYFGEGSWLTVV.

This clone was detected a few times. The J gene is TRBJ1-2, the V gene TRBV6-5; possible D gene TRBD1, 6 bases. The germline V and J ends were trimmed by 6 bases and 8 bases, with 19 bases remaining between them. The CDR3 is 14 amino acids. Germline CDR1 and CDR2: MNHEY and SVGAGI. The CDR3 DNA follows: TGTGCCAGCAGCCTAACCCGTCAGGGGCACGGCTACACCTTC. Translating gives CASSLTRQGHGYTF.

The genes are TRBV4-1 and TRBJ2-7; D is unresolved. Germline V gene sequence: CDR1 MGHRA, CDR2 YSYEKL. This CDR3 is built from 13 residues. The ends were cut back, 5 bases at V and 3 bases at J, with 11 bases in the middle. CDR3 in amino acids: CASSEFYDYEQYF. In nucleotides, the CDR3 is TGCGCCAGCAGCGAATTCTACGACTACGAGCAGTACTTC.

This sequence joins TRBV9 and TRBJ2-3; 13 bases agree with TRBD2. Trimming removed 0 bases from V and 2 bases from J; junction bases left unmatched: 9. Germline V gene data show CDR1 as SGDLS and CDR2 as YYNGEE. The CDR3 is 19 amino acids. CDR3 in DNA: TGTGCCAGCAGCGTAGTCGCAGGGGGGACTAGCGGGGTCACAGATACGCAGTATTTT. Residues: CASSVVAGGTSGVTDTQYF. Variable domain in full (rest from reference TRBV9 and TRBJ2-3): DSGVTQTPKHLITATGQRVTLRCSPRSGDLSVYWYQQSLDQGLQFLIQYYNGEERAKGNILERFSAQQFPDLHSELNLSSLELGDSALYFCASSVVAGGTSGVTDTQYFGPGTRLTVL.